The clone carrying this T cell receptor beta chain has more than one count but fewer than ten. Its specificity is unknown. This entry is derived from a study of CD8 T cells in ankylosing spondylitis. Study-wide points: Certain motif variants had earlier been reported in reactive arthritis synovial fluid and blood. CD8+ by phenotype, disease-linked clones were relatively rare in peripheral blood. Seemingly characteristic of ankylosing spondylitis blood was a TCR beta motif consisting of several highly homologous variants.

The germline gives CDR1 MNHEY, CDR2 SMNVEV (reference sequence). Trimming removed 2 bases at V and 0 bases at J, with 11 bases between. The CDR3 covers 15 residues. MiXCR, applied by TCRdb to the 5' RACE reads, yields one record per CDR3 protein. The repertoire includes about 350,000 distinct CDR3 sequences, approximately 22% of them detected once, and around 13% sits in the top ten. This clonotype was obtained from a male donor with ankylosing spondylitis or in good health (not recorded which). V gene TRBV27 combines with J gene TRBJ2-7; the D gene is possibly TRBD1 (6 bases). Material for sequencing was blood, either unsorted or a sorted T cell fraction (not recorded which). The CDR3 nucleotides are TGTGCCAGCAGTTTAGGGGCAGGGGACTCCTACGAGCAGTACTTC. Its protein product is CASSLGAGDSYEQYF.